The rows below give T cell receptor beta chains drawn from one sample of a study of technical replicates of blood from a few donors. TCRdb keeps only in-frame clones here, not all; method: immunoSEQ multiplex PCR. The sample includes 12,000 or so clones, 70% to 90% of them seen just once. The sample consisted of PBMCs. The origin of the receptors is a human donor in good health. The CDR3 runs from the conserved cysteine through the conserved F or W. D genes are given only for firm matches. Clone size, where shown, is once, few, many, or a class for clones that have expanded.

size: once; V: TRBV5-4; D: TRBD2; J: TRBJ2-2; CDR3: CASSPLGREGDGELFF; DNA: TGTGCCAGCAGCCCCTTGGGGCGGGAGGGCGACGGGGAGCTGTTTTTT
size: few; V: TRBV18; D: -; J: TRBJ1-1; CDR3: CASSRMNTEAFF; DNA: TGTGCCAGCTCACGTATGAACACTGAAGCTTTCTTT
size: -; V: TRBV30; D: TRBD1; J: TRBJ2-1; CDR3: CAWRLIRDRGTDEQFF; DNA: TGTGCCTGGAGGCTTATCCGGGACAGGGGGACCGACGAGCAGTTCTTC
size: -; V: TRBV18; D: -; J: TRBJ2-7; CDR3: CASSPGSQAYEQYF; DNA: TGTGCCAGCTCTCCGGGATCCCAAGCCTACGAGCAGTACTTC
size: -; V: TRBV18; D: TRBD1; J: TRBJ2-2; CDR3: CASSHRDRSTGELFF; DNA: TGTGCCAGCTCCCACCGGGACAGGAGCACCGGGGAGCTGTTTTTT
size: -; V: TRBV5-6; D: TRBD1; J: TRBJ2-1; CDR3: CASSLAGTGIVDEQFF; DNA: TGTGCCAGCAGCTTGGCCGGGACAGGGATAGTCGATGAGCAGTTCTTC
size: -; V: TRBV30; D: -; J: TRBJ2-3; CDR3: CAWSDSAGMVRADTQYF; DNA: TGTGCCTGGAGTGATTCGGCAGGGATGGTTAGGGCAGATACGCAGTATTTT
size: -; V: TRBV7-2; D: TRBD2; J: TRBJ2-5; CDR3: CASSPQGGGQKTQYF; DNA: TGTGCCAGCAGCCCCCAGGGCGGGGGTCAGAAGACCCAGTACTTC
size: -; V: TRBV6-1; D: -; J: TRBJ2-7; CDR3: CASSENSGDYEQYF; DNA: TGTGCCAGCAGTGAAAATTCAGGGGATTACGAGCAGTACTTC
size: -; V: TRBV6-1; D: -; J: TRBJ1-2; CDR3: CASREGPNYGYTF; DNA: TGTGCCAGCAGGGAGGGGCCGAACTATGGCTACACCTTC
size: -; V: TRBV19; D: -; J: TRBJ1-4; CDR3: CASSMANRATNEKLFF; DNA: TGTGCCAGTAGTATGGCCAACAGGGCCACTAATGAAAAACTGTTTTTT
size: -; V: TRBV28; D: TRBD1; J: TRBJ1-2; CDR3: CASSSTSGTVVYGYTF; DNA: TGTGCCAGCAGTTCAACTTCCGGGACAGTTGTCTATGGCTACACCTTC
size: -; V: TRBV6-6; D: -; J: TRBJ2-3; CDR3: CASSLTDTQYF; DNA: TGTGCCAGCAGTTTAACAGATACGCAGTATTTT
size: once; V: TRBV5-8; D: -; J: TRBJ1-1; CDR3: CASRYTMNTEAFF; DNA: TGTGCCAGCAGGTATACAATGAACACTGAAGCTTTCTTT
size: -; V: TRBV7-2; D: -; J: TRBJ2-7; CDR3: CASSPRESGEQYF; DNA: TGTGCCAGCAGCCCGAGGGAGAGTGGCGAGCAGTACTTC
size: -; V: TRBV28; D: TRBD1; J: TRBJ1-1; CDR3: CASSLGLDRAEAFF; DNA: TGTGCCAGCAGTTTGGGATTAGACAGGGCGGAAGCTTTCTTT
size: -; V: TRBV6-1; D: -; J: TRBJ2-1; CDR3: CASSEYGGSYNEQFF; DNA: TGTGCCAGCAGTGAATACGGGGGCTCCTACAATGAGCAGTTCTTC
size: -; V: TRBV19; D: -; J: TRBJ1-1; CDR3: CASNSVTGWGMNTEAFF; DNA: TGTGCCAGTAATTCGGTTACAGGGTGGGGAATGAACACTGAAGCTTTCTTT
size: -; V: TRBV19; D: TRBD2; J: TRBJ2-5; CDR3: CASSLRTSGRGEETQYF; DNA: TGTGCCAGTAGTCTCCGGACTAGCGGGAGGGGGGAAGAGACCCAGTACTTC
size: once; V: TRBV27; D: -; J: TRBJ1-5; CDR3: CASSLNFGGRLGNQPQHF; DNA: TGTGCCAGCAGTTTAAATTTCGGGGGGCGGCTCGGCAATCAGCCCCAGCATTTT
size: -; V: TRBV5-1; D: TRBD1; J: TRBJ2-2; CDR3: CASRDRTPEGELFF; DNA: TGCGCCAGCAGGGACAGGACCCCTGAAGGGGAGCTGTTTTTT
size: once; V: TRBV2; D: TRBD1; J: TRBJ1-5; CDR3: CASSIATGYQPQHF; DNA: TGTGCCAGCAGTATAGCGACAGGGTATCAGCCCCAGCATTTT
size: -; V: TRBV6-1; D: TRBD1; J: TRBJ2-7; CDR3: CASTRDRVGYEQYF; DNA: TGTGCCAGCACCCGGGACAGGGTCGGTTACGAGCAGTACTTC
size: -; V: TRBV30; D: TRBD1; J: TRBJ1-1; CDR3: CARGLGTGSAEAFF; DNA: TGTGCCCGGGGGTTGGGGACAGGGAGCGCTGAAGCTTTCTTT
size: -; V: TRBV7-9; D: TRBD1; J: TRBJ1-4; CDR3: CASSDRDSTNEKLFF; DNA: TGTGCCAGCAGCGACCGGGACAGCACTAATGAAAAACTGTTTTTT
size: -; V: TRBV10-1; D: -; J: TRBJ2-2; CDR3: CASSERRVAGELFF; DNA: TGCGCCAGCAGTGAGCGCAGGGTGGCCGGGGAGCTGTTTTTT
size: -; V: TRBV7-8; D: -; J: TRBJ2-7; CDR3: CASLPSPDSYEQYF; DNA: TGTGCCAGCCTACCTTCACCCGATTCCTACGAGCAGTACTTC
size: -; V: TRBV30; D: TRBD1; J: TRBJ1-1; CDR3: CAGDRGPNTEAFF; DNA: TGTGCCGGGGACAGGGGGCCGAACACTGAAGCTTTCTTT
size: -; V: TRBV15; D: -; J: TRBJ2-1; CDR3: CATSRDQVFSEQFF; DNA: TGTGCCACCAGCAGAGATCAGGTCTTTAGTGAGCAGTTCTTC
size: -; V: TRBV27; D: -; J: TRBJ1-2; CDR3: CASSHNDRPSYGYTF; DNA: TGTGCCAGCAGTCACAACGACAGGCCCAGCTATGGCTACACCTTC
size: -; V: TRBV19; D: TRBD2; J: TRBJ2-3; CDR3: CASSTLAGYTDTQYF; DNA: TGTGCCAGTAGCACCCTAGCGGGGTACACAGATACGCAGTATTTT
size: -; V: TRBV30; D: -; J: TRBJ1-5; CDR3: CAWSVYGGAGQPQHF; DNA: TGTGCCTGGAGTGTGTACGGGGGGGCCGGTCAGCCCCAGCATTTT
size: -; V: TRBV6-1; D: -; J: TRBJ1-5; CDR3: CASSEGQASNQPQHF; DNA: TGTGCCAGCAGTGAAGGACAGGCTAGCAATCAGCCCCAGCATTTT
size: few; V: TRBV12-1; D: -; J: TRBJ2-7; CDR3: CASNTLSDRAYEQYF; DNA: TGTGCCAGCAACACCTTGTCGGACAGGGCCTACGAGCAGTACTTC
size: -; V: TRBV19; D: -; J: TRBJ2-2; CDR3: CATTTDQLNTGELFF; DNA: TGTGCCACCACGACAGACCAGTTAAACACCGGGGAGCTGTTTTTT
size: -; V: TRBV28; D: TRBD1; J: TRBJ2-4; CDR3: CASSPSDRGPGDIQYF; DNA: TGTGCCAGCAGTCCGTCGGACAGGGGGCCCGGGGACATTCAGTACTTC
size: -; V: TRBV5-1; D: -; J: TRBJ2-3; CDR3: CASSAGQSTDTQYF; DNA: TGCGCCAGCAGCGCCGGACAGAGCACAGATACGCAGTATTTT
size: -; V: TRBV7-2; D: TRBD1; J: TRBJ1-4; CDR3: CASSLDRGGEKLFF; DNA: TGTGCCAGCAGCTTAGACAGGGGGGGTGAAAAACTGTTTTTT
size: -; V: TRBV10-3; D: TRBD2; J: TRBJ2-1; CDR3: CAIRQREENEQFF; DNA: TGTGCCATCAGGCAGCGGGAGGAGAATGAGCAGTTCTTC
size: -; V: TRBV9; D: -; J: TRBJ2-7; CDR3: CASSVSVGSGEQYF; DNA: TGTGCCAGCAGCGTTAGTGTCGGGTCGGGAGAGCAGTACTTC
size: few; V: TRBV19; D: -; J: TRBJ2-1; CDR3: CASSIETQGRGGQFF; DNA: TGTGCCAGTAGTATAGAGACCCAGGGACGGGGAGGGCAGTTCTTC
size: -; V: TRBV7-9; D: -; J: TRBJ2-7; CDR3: CASRQSGYEQYF; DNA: TGTGCCAGCAGGCAGTCGGGGTACGAGCAGTACTTC
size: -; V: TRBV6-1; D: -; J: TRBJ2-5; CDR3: CASGAWIGQETQYF; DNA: TGTGCCAGCGGAGCCTGGATCGGCCAAGAGACCCAGTACTTC
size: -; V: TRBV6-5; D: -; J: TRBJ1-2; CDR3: CASSYGANYGYTF; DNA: TGTGCCAGCAGTTACGGAGCTAACTATGGCTACACCTTC
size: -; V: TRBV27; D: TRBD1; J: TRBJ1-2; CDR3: CASRTGQANYGYTF; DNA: TGTGCCAGCAGAACGGGACAGGCTAACTATGGCTACACCTTC
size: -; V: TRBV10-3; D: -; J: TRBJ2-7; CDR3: CAISWSDNSYEQYF; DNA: TGTGCCATCAGTTGGTCGGACAACTCCTACGAGCAGTACTTC
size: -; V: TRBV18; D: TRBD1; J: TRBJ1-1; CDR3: CASSPGTGHTEAFF; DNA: TGTGCCAGCTCACCGGGGACAGGGCACACTGAAGCTTTCTTT
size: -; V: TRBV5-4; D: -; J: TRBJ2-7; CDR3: CASSEQGQQYF; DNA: TGTGCCAGCAGCGAGCAGGGTCAGCAGTACTTC
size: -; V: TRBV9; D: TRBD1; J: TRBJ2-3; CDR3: CASSASGQTSTDTQYF; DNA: TGTGCCAGCAGCGCCTCGGGACAGACTAGCACAGATACGCAGTATTTT
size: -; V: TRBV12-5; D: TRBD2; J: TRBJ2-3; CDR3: CASGLRLAGGRDTQYF; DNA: TGTGCTAGTGGTCTCCGACTAGCGGGAGGTCGGGATACGCAGTATTTT